Included here is one T cell receptor (beta chain) sequence, with context. The antigen is not known. The CDR3 is made up of 19 amino acids. J gave up 1 base and V 6 bases, and 15 bases lay outside the gene matches. Per the germline V gene, CDR1 is LGHDT and CDR2 is YNNKEL (reference sequence). These data originate in a study of CD8 T cells in ankylosing spondylitis. Study conclusions and caveats: The clones that were linked to disease were reported to be significantly enriched in matched synovial fluid samples from ankylosing spondylitis patients.

Via MiXCR, TCRdb re-called the 5' RACE reads, giving one row per CDR3 protein. The table shows roughly 260,000 distinct CDR3 sequences, with approximately 20% occurring only once. This chain links TRBV3-1 with TRBJ1-5; 10 bases align to TRBD1. This receptor was obtained from a male donor with ankylosing spondylitis or in good health (not recorded which). Sequenced material: blood, either unsorted or a sorted T cell fraction (not recorded which). The CDR3 region is CASSLFGTGAPGSNQPQHF. In DNA, the CDR3 is TGTGCCAGCAGTTTGTTCGGGACAGGGGCGCCGGGGAGCAATCAGCCCCAGCATTTT.